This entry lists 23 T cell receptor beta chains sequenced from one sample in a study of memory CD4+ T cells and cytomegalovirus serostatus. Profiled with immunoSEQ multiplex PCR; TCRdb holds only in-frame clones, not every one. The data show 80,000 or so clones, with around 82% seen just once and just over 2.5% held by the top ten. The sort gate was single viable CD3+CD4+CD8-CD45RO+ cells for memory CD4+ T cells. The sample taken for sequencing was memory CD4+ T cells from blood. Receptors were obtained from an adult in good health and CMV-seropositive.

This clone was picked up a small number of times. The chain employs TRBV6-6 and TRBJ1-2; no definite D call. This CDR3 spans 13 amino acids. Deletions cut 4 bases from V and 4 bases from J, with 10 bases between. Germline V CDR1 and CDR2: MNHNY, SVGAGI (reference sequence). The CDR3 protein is CASSSEGVYGYTF. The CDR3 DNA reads TGTGCCAGCAGTTCCGAGGGAGTCTATGGCTACACCTTC.

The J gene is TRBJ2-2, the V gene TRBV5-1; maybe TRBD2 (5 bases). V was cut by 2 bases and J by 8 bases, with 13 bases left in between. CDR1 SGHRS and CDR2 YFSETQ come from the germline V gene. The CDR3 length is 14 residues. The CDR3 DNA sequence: TGCGCCAGCAGCTTAGGCTCCGAGGGAGGGGAGCTGTTTTTT. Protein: CASSLGSEGGELFF. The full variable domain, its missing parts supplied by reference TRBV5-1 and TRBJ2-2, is KAGVTQTPRYLIKTRGQQVTLSCSPISGHRSVSWYQQTPGQGLQFLFEYFSETQRNKGNFPGRFSGRQFSNSRSEMNVSTLELGDSALYLCASSLGSEGGELFFGEGSRLTVL.

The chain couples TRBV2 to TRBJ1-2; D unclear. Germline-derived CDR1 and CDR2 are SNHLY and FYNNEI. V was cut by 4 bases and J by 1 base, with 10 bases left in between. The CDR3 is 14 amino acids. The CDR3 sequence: CASSVGGLNYGYTF. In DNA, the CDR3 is TGTGCCAGCAGTGTGGGAGGGCTTAACTATGGCTACACCTTC.

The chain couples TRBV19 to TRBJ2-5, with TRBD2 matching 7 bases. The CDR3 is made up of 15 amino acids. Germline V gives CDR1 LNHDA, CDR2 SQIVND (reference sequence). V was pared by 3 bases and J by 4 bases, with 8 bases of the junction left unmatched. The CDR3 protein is CASSIGTIRGETQYF. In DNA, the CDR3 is TGTGCCAGTAGTATCGGGACTATACGAGGAGAGACCCAGTACTTC.

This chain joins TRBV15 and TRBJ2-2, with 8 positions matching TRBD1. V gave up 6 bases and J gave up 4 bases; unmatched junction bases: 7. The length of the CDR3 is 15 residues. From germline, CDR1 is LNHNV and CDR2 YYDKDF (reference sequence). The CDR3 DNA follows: TGTGCCACCAGTCCCTTGACAGGGGTCACCGGGGAGCTGTTTTTT. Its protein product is CATSPLTGVTGELFF.

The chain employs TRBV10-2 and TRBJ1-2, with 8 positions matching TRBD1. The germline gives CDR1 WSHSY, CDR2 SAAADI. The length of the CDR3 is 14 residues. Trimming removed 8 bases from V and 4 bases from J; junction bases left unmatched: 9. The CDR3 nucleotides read TGCGCCAGCCTTATCGACAGGGGCGGCTATGGCTACACCTTC. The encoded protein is CASLIDRGGYGYTF.

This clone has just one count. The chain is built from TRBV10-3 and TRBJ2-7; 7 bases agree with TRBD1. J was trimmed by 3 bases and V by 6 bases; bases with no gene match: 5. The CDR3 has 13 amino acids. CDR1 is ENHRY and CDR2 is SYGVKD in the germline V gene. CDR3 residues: CAISPDRRYEQYV. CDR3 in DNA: TGTGCCATCAGCCCGGACAGGCGCTACGAGCAGTACGTC.

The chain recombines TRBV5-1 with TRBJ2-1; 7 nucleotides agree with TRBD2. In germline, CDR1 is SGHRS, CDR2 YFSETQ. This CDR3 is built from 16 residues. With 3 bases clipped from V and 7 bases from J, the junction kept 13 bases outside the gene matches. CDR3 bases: TGCGCCAGCAGCTCCCTGCCGGGAGGAGCTAGTAATGAGCAGTTCTTC. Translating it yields CASSSLPGGASNEQFF.

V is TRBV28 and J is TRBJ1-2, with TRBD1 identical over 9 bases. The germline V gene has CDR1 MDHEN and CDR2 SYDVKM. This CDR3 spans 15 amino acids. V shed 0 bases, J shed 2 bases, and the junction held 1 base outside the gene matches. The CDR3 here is CASSLWDRGNYGYTF. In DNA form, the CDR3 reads TGTGCCAGCAGTTTATGGGACAGGGGCAACTATGGCTACACCTTC.

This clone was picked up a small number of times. Here the CDR3 DNA reads TGTGCCAGCAGCTTAGAAGGATGGCAGACGAACACTGAAGCTTTCTTT. It encodes CASSLEGWQTNTEAFF. The chain uses TRBV11-3 and TRBJ1-1; D unclear. V was shortened by 0 bases and J by 1 base, with 12 bases between the two germline ends. Germline V gene lookup returns CDR1 SGHNT and CDR2 YENEEA. This CDR3 contains 16 residues.

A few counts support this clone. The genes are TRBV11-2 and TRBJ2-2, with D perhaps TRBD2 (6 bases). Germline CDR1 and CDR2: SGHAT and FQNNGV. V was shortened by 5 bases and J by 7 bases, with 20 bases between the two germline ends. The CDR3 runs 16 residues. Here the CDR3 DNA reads TGTGCCAGCAGCCCAGGCCGGAGACTAGGTAGCGGGGAGCTGTTTTTT. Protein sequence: CASSPGRRLGSGELFF.

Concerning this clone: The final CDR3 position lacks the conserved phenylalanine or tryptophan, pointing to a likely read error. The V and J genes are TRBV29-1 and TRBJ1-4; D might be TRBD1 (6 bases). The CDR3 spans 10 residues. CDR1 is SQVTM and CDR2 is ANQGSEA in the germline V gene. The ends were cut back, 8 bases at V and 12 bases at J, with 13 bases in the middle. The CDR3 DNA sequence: TGCAGCCTCTCCCCAGGGGAACTGTTTATT. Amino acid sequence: CSLSPGELFI.

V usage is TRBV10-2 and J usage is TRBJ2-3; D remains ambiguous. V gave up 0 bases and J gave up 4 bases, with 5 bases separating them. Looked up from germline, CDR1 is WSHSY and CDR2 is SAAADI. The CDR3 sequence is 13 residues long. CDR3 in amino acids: CASSESVSDTQYF. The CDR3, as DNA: TGCGCCAGCAGTGAGTCGGTTTCAGATACGCAGTATTTT.

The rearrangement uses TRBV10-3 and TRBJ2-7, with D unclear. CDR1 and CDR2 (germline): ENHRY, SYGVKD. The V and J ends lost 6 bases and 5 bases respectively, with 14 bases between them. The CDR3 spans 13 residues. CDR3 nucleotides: TGTGCCATCAGCGACCCTGATCGGCACGAGCAGTACGTC. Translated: CAISDPDRHEQYV.

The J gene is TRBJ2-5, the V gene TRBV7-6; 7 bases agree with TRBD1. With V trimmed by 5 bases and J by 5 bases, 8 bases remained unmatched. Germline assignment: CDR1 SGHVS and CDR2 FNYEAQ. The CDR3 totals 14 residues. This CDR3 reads CASSPEGAWETQYF. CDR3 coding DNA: TGTGCCAGCAGCCCCGAGGGGGCCTGGGAGACCCAGTACTTC.

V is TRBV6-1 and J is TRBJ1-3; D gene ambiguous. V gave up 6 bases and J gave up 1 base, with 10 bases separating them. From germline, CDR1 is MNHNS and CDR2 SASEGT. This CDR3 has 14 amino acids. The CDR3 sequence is CASSPLRSGNTIYF. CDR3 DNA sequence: TGTGCCAGCAGCCCCCTCAGGTCTGGAAACACCATATATTTT.

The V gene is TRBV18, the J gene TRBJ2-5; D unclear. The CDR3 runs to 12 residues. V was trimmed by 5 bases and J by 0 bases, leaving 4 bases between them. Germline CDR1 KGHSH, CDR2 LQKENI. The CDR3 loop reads CASSDYQETQYF. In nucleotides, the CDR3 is TGTGCCAGCTCAGACTACCAAGAGACCCAGTACTTC.

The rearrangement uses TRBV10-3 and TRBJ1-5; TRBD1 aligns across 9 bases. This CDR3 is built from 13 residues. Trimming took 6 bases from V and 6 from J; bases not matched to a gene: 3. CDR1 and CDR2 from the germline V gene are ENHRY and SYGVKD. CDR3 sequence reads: CAISPGQGQPQHF. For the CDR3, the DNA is TGTGCCATCAGCCCGGGACAGGGTCAGCCCCAGCATTTT.

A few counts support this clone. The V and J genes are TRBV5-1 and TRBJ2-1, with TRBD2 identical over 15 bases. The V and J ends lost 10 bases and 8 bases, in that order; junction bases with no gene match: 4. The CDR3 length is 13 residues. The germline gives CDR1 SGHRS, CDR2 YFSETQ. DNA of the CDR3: TGCGCCTCCGGGACTAGCGGGGGGTATGAGCAGTTCTTC. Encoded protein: CASGTSGGYEQFF. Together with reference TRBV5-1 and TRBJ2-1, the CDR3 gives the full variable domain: KAGVTQTPRYLIKTRGQQVTLSCSPISGHRSVSWYQQTPGQGLQFLFEYFSETQRNKGNFPGRFSGRQFSNSRSEMNVSTLELGDSALYLCASGTSGGYEQFFGPGTRLTVL.

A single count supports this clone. The CDR3 DNA sequence: TGTGCCAGCAGCTTAGGGGGGATCCAGGGGGCAGGCTATGGCTACACCTTC. Residues: CASSLGGIQGAGYGYTF. The V gene is TRBV7-2, the J gene TRBJ1-2; 8 positions agree with TRBD1. The germline CDR1 and CDR2 sequences are SGHTA and FQGNSA. The CDR3 has 17 amino acids. J was trimmed by 4 bases and V by 1 base; bases with no gene match: 11.

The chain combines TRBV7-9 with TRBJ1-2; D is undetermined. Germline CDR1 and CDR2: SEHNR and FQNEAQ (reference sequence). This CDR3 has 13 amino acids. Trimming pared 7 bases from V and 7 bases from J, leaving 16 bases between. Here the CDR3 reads CASIPSGYSGYTF. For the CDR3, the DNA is TGTGCCAGCATCCCCTCGGGGTATAGTGGCTACACCTTC.

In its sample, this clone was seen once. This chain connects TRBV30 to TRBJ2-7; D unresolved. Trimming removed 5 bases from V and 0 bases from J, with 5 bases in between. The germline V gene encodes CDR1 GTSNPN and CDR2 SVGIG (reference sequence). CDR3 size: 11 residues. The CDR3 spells CAWVSSYEQYF. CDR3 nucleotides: TGTGCCTGGGTAAGCTCCTACGAGCAGTACTTC.

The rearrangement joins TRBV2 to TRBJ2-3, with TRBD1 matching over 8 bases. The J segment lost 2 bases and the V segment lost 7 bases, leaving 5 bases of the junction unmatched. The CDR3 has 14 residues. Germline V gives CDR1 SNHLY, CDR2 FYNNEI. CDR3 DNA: TGTGCCAGCATAGCGGACAGGGTCACAGATACGCAGTATTTT. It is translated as CASIADRVTDTQYF.